Below, 14 T cell receptor beta chains from the same sample are listed, as sequenced in a study of PD-1 blockade in classical Hodgkin lymphoma. Specified time point: cycle 4 day 1 (C4D1), after 5 to 7 weeks of nivolumab. In every patient, relapse followed autologous stem cell transplantation, while exposure to brentuximab vedotin differed. Investigators obtained CD8+ T cells from thawed PBMCs by magnetic negative selection. Repertoires were generated with immunoSEQ multiplex PCR, while TCRdb's copy carries only in-frame clones and drops some. The data show approximately 7,300 clones, 60% to 80% seen once. The specimen comprised CD8+ T cells from blood, sampled before the fourth cycle of nivolumab. The receptor set was obtained from a human donor with classical Hodgkin lymphoma.

V is TRBV9 and J is TRBJ2-7; 10 bases line up with TRBD2. J was trimmed by 7 bases and V by 4 bases; bases with no gene match: 11. CDR3 length: 15 amino acids. CDR1 and CDR2 from the germline V gene are SGDLS and YYNGEE. The CDR3 coding sequence is TGTGCCAGCAGCCCTTGGACTAGCGGTCCGGGTGAGCAGTACTTC. It is translated as CASSPWTSGPGEQYF.

The J gene is TRBJ2-1, the V gene TRBV6-1; TRBD1 might be the D (7 bases). The CDR3 length is 16 residues. Per germline, CDR1 MNHNS and CDR2 SASEGT. V dropped 3 bases and J dropped 8 bases, with 20 bases sitting between them. CDR3 sequence: CASSDVGRGVIDEQFF. In nucleotides, the CDR3 is TGTGCCAGCAGTGATGTCGGCAGGGGGGTGATAGATGAGCAGTTCTTC.

The chain recombines TRBV5-1 with TRBJ2-3; D may be TRBD1 (5 bases). The germline CDR1 and CDR2 sequences are SGHRS and YFSETQ. The V and J ends lost 0 bases and 6 bases respectively, with 14 bases between them. The CDR3 is 15 amino acids. The CDR3 reads CASSLDAVGPDTQYF. The CDR3 nucleotides are TGCGCCAGCAGCTTGGATGCGGTGGGGCCCGATACGCAGTATTTT.

V usage is TRBV6-6 and J usage is TRBJ2-1; weak D call: TRBD1 (5 bases). The CDR3 sequence is 14 residues long. Germline V gene data show CDR1 as MNHNY and CDR2 as SVGAGI (reference sequence). Trimming took 6 bases from V and 8 from J, leaving 17 bases between them. Here the CDR3 DNA reads TGTGCCAGCAGCCCCGAATTCCTAGGGGATGAGCAGTTCTTC. Amino acid sequence: CASSPEFLGDEQFF.

The chain combines TRBV5-6 with TRBJ1-5; D is uncertain. This CDR3 has 15 amino acids. Germline assignment: CDR1 SGHDT and CDR2 YYEEEE. V lost 0 bases and J 0 bases, leaving 7 bases between the germline ends. CDR3 region: CASSLGPNSNQPQHF. The CDR3 DNA sequence: TGTGCCAGCAGCTTGGGACCGAATAGCAATCAGCCCCAGCATTTT.

The V call is TRBV27, the J call TRBJ2-1, with D possibly matching TRBD1 (5 bases). CDR3 length: 14 residues. The V end was cut by 2 bases, the J end by 3 bases, with 8 bases between. Germline CDR1 is MNHEY and CDR2 is SMNVEV (reference sequence). The CDR3 DNA reads TGTGCCAGCAGTTTACCAGGGAACTACAATGAGCAGTTCTTC. This sequence encodes CASSLPGNYNEQFF.

The gene calls are TRBV12-5 and TRBJ2-7; weak D call: TRBD2 (6 bases). This CDR3 spans 16 amino acids. Germline V gives CDR1 LGHNT, CDR2 FRNRAP. Trimming left V 5 bases short and J 3 bases short, with 20 bases between. In DNA, the CDR3 is TGTGCTAGTGGTCCCCCCCTAGGGACCGGGAGCTACGAGCAGTACTTC. As protein: CASGPPLGTGSYEQYF.

The chain recombines TRBV5-1 with TRBJ1-1; tentatively, D is TRBD1 (6 bases). Germline lookup yields CDR1 SGHRS and CDR2 YFSETQ. The CDR3 runs 15 residues. The V end lost 2 bases, the J end lost 0 bases, and 11 bases lay between the germline ends. The CDR3 region is CASSFRGNMNTEAFF. CDR3 nucleotides: TGCGCCAGCAGCTTCAGGGGTAACATGAACACTGAAGCTTTCTTT.

The rearrangement uses TRBV6-6 and TRBJ1-5; D might be TRBD1 (5 bases). CDR1 MNHNY and CDR2 SVGAGI come from the germline V gene (reference sequence). Trimming pared 11 bases from V and 5 bases from J, leaving 16 bases between. There are 13 residues in the CDR3. The CDR3, as DNA: TGTGCCGGAATGAGGGGTGCGGATCAGCCCCAGCATTTT. Its translation is CAGMRGADQPQHF.

The rearrangement links TRBV6-5 to TRBJ2-7; no clear D. The CDR3 is 14 residues long. V was trimmed by 0 bases and J by 2 bases, leaving 8 bases between them. Germline CDR1 reads MNHEY; CDR2 reads SVGAGI. The CDR3 sequence is CASSYSPGTYEQYF. The CDR3 DNA follows: TGTGCCAGCAGTTACTCGCCAGGCACCTACGAGCAGTACTTC.

This rearrangement joins TRBV27 to TRBJ2-2, with D possibly being TRBD2 (5 bases). The CDR3 runs to 13 residues. Germline values: CDR1 MNHEY, CDR2 SMNVEV (reference sequence). V lost 5 bases, J lost 9 bases, and 13 bases lay in between. CDR3 sequence: CASSPNRRRELFF. The CDR3 DNA reads as TGTGCCAGCAGTCCCAACCGGAGGCGGGAGCTGTTTTTT.

The chain combines TRBV19 with TRBJ2-1; 14 bases line up with TRBD2. J was trimmed by 3 bases and V by 4 bases; bases with no gene match: 11. Germline values: CDR1 LNHDA, CDR2 SQIVND (reference sequence). The CDR3 has 19 residues. CDR3 nucleotide sequence: TGTGCCAGTAGTACGGGACTAGCGGGGGTGAACCCAATCTACAATGAGCAGTTCTTC. Its protein is CASSTGLAGVNPIYNEQFF.

The rearrangement joins TRBV9 to TRBJ2-1, with 7 nucleotides matching TRBD1. V shed 3 bases and J 8 bases; nucleotides not matched to a gene: 20. The CDR3 runs to 18 residues. CDR1 is SGDLS and CDR2 is YYNGEE in the germline V gene. The CDR3 loop reads CASSAPVTGWNKKDEQFF. Here the CDR3 DNA reads TGTGCCAGCAGCGCCCCCGTGACAGGGTGGAATAAGAAGGATGAGCAGTTCTTC.

In this sample, this clone turned up a few times. The V gene is TRBV5-1, the J gene TRBJ1-2, with TRBD1 matching 8 bases. The CDR3 contains 14 residues. J gave up 5 bases and V 4 bases, and 7 bases lay outside the gene matches. From germline, CDR1 is SGHRS and CDR2 YFSETQ. The DNA of the CDR3 is TGCGCCAGCAGCCCTGGACAGGGAAGGTATGGCTACACCTTC. Translated, it gives CASSPGQGRYGYTF.